This T cell receptor beta chain appears in the sequencing data of a study of cytomegalovirus exposure and HLA in healthy donors. V was clipped by 0 bases and J by 4 bases; unmatched bases: 3. Germline lookup yields CDR1 SGHDT and CDR2 YYEEEE. There are 15 residues in the CDR3. Use of 60 Vbeta and 13 Jbeta primers characterized the PCR. Here immunoSEQ multiplex PCR was the method, and the copy in TCRdb shows in-frame clones only, minus some. The repertoire holds about 140,000 clones, with over 60% as singletons. Material for sequencing was PBMCs. The chain joins TRBV5-6 to TRBJ2-1; TRBD2 aligns across 8 bases. The source of this sequence is an older woman in good health and CMV-seronegative. The chain's CDR3 is CASSLGTSRYNEQFF. The CDR3 DNA follows: TGTGCCAGCAGCTTGGGGACTAGCAGGTACAATGAGCAGTTCTTC.